This T cell receptor beta chain is drawn from a study of T-cell reconstitution after alpha-beta-depleted transplantation in children (dated by TCRdb to the mid-2010s). Background on the whole study: Using TCR repertoire profiling, the study quantitatively followed how T-cell immune reconstitution unfolded in children after TCRalphabeta/CD19-depleted allogeneic hematopoietic cell transplantation.

The investigation overall reported the following: In some patients, high TCRbeta diversity at day 60 was attributed to recipient T cells and intrathymic progenitors that had survived conditioning. Over the following months the frequencies of hyperexpanded clones went down, and after one year T-cell counts and TCRbeta diversity were mostly credited to newly produced T cells. About two months after transplant, the apparently early recovery of alphabetaT-cell counts reportedly depended on just several hundred clones that had expanded rapidly and came from non-depleted graft cells.

Concerning this clonotype: This receptor's antigen is unknown. The record has no base qualities; no much larger clone is one base away.

The sample's treatment or condition label, in plain terms: allogeneic hematopoietic cell transplantation with graft depleted of TCRalphabeta T cells and CD19 B cells. The transplant recipients were children given TCRalphabeta/CD19-depleted allogeneic hematopoietic cell grafts. V gives up 6 bases and J gives up 0 bases, and the segment between their germline ends measures 7 bases. CDR1 is given as DFQATT and CDR2 as SNEGSKA, both from the germline V gene (reference sequence). Spanning cysteine to phenylalanine, the CDR3 consists of 12 amino acids. Only the CDR3 region is kept as DNA, spanning 36 bases read in frame from base 1. The receptor library was made with PCR. The sequencer was an Illumina HiSeq 2500. To normalize quantification of the TCRbeta repertoire, the TCR libraries were built with molecular barcoding that relied on unique molecular identifiers. TCRdb applied fastp at Q25 and MiXCR to the public reads, then kept only in-frame beta chains. Duplicate CDR3 protein sequences are folded into a single record with the most common DNA and genes. In all, the sample holds about 980,000 distinct CDR3 sequences, and about 29% of those were seen once. About 28% of the sample is held by the ten biggest clonotypes.

The source was PBMCs, mostly from graft donor cells, collected 360 days after TCRalphabeta/CD19-depleted stem cell transplant. The TCR was taken from a boy younger than two who had a stem cell transplant for SCID, so the T cells may come from the graft donor. The chain is assembled from TRBV20-1 and TRBJ2-3, and TRBD2 may be the D gene, going by 5 matching bases. CDR3 reads: CSAGDSTDTQYF. The nucleotides are TGCAGTGCCGGGGATAGCACAGATACGCAGTATTTT.